The 30 T cell receptor beta chains below were found in one sample sequenced in a study of blood T cell repertoires in COVID-19. Only in-frame clones appear in the TCRdb table, and some are missing; sequencing was by immunoSEQ multiplex PCR. This sample yields 150,000 to 200,000 clones, of which 80% to 90% are seen a single time; 11% belongs to the top ten. What was sequenced was peripheral blood. The receptors were gathered from a human donor with active or convalescent COVID-19. The donor label of this sample is uncertain.

The chain has TRBV6-5 and TRBJ1-6, with TRBD1 matching 8 bases. CDR1 is MNHEY, CDR2 SVGAGI, per germline. V lost 4 bases and J lost 10; bases outside the gene matches: 9. CDR3 size: 15 residues. The CDR3 loop reads CASSFSETGVSPLHF. CDR3 sequence (DNA): TGTGCCAGCAGTTTCTCCGAGACAGGGGTCTCACCCCTCCACTTT.

The gene calls are TRBV28 and TRBJ2-7, with D possibly matching TRBD2 (5 bases). Trimming removed 3 bases at V and 7 bases at J, with 16 bases between. The CDR3 contains 14 residues. Germline assignment: CDR1 MDHEN and CDR2 SYDVKM. This CDR3 is CASSLWAGMGEQYF. CDR3 DNA sequence: TGTGCCAGCAGTTTGTGGGCCGGGATGGGAGAGCAGTACTTC.

J is TRBJ2-3 and V is TRBV28; TRBD2 matches 10 bases. The CDR3 totals 16 residues. Trimming at V came to 2 bases and at J to 1 base, leaving 3 bases not matched to a gene. Germline loops: CDR1 MDHEN, CDR2 SYDVKM. The CDR3 loop is CASSLGTSGGTDTQYF. CDR3 DNA sequence: TGTGCCAGCAGTTTAGGTACTAGCGGGGGCACAGATACGCAGTATTTT.

The rearrangement uses TRBV12-5 and TRBJ2-5; D is possibly TRBD1 (5 bases). The CDR3 runs 16 residues. CDR1 and CDR2 from the germline V gene are LGHNT and FRNRAP. The V end lost 1 base, the J end lost 7 bases, and 19 bases lay between the germline ends. The CDR3 here is CASGLEAHSQAVTQYF. In DNA, the CDR3 is TGTGCTAGTGGTTTGGAGGCACACTCACAGGCCGTGACCCAGTACTTC.

The chain couples TRBV27 to TRBJ1-5, with D possibly matching TRBD1 (5 bases). The CDR3 totals 18 residues. The V end was cut by 4 bases, the J end by 0 bases, with 19 bases between. Germline V gene lookup returns CDR1 MNHEY and CDR2 SMNVEV (reference sequence). CDR3 DNA: TGTGCCAGCAGTTCTGGTCCCCCAGGGCGGTTTAGCAATCAGCCCCAGCATTTT. Translating gives CASSSGPPGRFSNQPQHF.

The chain recombines TRBV10-1 with TRBJ2-1, with 8 nucleotides matching TRBD2. V lost 5 bases to trimming and J lost 8 bases; unmatched junction nucleotides: 8. Germline V gene data show CDR1 as WNHNN and CDR2 as SYGVQD (reference sequence). This CDR3 contains 14 residues. The CDR3 is CASSSGSSVHEQFF. In DNA, the CDR3 is TGCGCCAGCAGTAGCGGGAGTTCCGTGCATGAGCAGTTCTTC.

This rearrangement joins TRBV7-2 to TRBJ1-5, with D possibly being TRBD1 (5 bases). The CDR3 runs to 15 residues. CDR1 and CDR2 (germline): SGHTA, FQGNSA. Trimming removed 5 bases at V and 2 bases at J, with 13 bases between. The CDR3 nucleotides are TGTGCCAGCAGCACGGGCGGGGGGGGCAATCAGCCCCAGCATTTT. Translation gives CASSTGGGGNQPQHF.

The V gene is TRBV29-1, the J gene TRBJ2-1; 8 bases fit TRBD2. With 8 bases clipped from V and 0 bases from J, the junction kept 3 bases outside the gene matches. The CDR3 contains 13 residues. The germline CDR1 and CDR2 sequences are SQVTM and ANQGSEA. CDR3: CSSGGASYNEQFF. The CDR3 DNA reads TGCAGCTCCGGGGGGGCCTCCTACAATGAGCAGTTCTTC.

This chain uses TRBV4-3 with TRBJ1-6; 7 bases are a match to TRBD1. Germline CDR1 is LGHNA and CDR2 is YSLEER. The CDR3 is 15 amino acids. V shed 6 bases, J shed 5 bases, and the junction held 7 bases outside the gene matches. CDR3 DNA: TGCGCCAGCAGACAACAGGGGACCCATAATTCACCCCTCCACTTT. Its translation: CASRQQGTHNSPLHF.

The CDR3 region is CASGLSGQGARKPLHF. CDR3 DNA: TGTGCTAGTGGTTTGTCCGGACAGGGGGCCCGTAAGCCCCTCCACTTT. The chain combines TRBV12-5 with TRBJ1-6; TRBD1 matches at 11 bases. V gave up 2 bases and J gave up 13 bases; unmatched junction bases: 10. CDR1 and CDR2 from the germline V gene are LGHNT and FRNRAP. The CDR3 contains 16 residues. The full variable domain, its missing parts supplied by reference TRBV12-5 and TRBJ1-6, is DARVTQTPRHKVTEMGQEVTMRCQPILGHNTVFWYRQTMMQGLELLAYFRNRAPLDDSGMPKDRFSAEMPDATLATLKIQPSEPRDSAVYFCASGLSGQGARKPLHFGNGTRLTVT.

This chain uses TRBV28 with TRBJ2-7; 9 nucleotides agree with TRBD2. Trimming at V came to 4 bases and at J to 5 bases, leaving 9 bases not matched to a gene. CDR3 length: 15 residues. Germline CDR1 reads MDHEN; CDR2 reads SYDVKM. The CDR3 loop reads CASSSESGRPNEQYF. CDR3 DNA: TGTGCCAGCAGTTCAGAAAGCGGGAGGCCAAACGAGCAGTACTTC.

This sequence joins TRBV9 and TRBJ2-2, with TRBD2 matching over 11 bases. Unmatched junction bases numbered 4, after V lost 2 bases and J lost 4 bases. Per the germline V gene, CDR1 is SGDLS and CDR2 is YYNGEE. The CDR3 totals 16 residues. CDR3 nucleotides: TGTGCCAGCAGCGTCCTAGCGGGGGGTCCCACCGGGGAGCTGTTTTTT. This encodes CASSVLAGGPTGELFF.

This clone was observed a handful of times. This chain joins TRBV19 and TRBJ2-1; tentatively, D is TRBD1 (7 bases). The CDR3 has 13 residues. The V and J ends lost 4 bases and 12 bases respectively, with 16 bases between them. The germline V gene encodes CDR1 LNHDA and CDR2 SQIVND (reference sequence). The CDR3 sequence is CASSTPPQGGQFF. In DNA form, the CDR3 reads TGTGCCAGTAGTACCCCTCCTCAGGGGGGGCAGTTCTTC. The full variable domain, its missing parts supplied by reference TRBV19 and TRBJ2-1, is DGGITQSPKYLFRKEGQNVTLSCEQNLNHDAMYWYRQDPGQGLRLIYYSQIVNDFQKGDIAEGYSVSREKKESFPLTVTSAQKNPTAFYLCASSTPPQGGQFFGPGTRLTVL.

This chain connects TRBV6-1 to TRBJ2-1; 8 bases are a match to TRBD2. There are 14 residues in the CDR3. CDR1 and CDR2 from the germline V gene are MNHNS and SASEGT. Trimming at V came to 8 bases and at J to 8 bases, leaving 11 bases not matched to a gene. The DNA for the CDR3 is TGTGCCAGCGGCTCGGGGGGGCTCGGGTATGAGCAGTTCTTC. Its protein product is CASGSGGLGYEQFF.

V gene TRBV6-2 or TRBV6-3 combines with J gene TRBJ1-4, with a possible D match to TRBD1 (5 bases). Germline CDR1 MNHEY, CDR2 SVGEGT. Trimming left V 6 bases short and J 8 bases short, with 22 bases between. The CDR3 is 16 residues long. The CDR3 is CASSPDFPGRSEKLFF. The CDR3 DNA is TGTGCCAGCAGCCCTGACTTTCCAGGGAGGTCCGAAAAACTGTTTTTT.

This chain joins TRBV11-2 and TRBJ1-5; 7 bases align to TRBD1. The junction had 6 bases not matched to a gene; V was cut back by 5 bases and J by 2 bases. The germline CDR1 and CDR2 sequences are SGHAT and FQNNGV. The CDR3 loop spans 15 amino acids. The CDR3 DNA is TGTGCCAGCAGCGTGAGCACAGGGGGCAATCAGCCCCAGCATTTT. It is translated as CASSVSTGGNQPQHF.

V usage is TRBV5-1 and J usage is TRBJ2-3; tentatively, D is TRBD2 (6 bases). CDR1 and CDR2 from the germline V gene are SGHRS and YFSETQ. V was pared by 4 bases and J by 6 bases, with 15 bases between. The CDR3 is made up of 14 amino acids. DNA of the CDR3: TGCGCCAGCAGCATCAGAGCGGGTTCGGATACGCAGTATTTT. Translating gives CASSIRAGSDTQYF.

The chain couples TRBV9 to TRBJ2-4; TRBD2 might be the D (5 bases). V was clipped by 0 bases and J by 3 bases, with 10 bases between them. CDR3 size: 15 residues. Germline loops: CDR1 SGDLS, CDR2 YYNGEE. The DNA of the CDR3 is TGTGCCAGCAGCGTAGGAGGGTACGACAAAAACATTCAGTACTTC. Encoded protein: CASSVGGYDKNIQYF.

J is TRBJ2-1 and V is TRBV30; TRBD2 agrees at 10 bases. This CDR3 contains 16 residues. J lost 10 bases, V lost 3 bases, and 15 bases had no gene match. Germline lookup yields CDR1 GTSNPN and CDR2 SVGIG (reference sequence). Here the CDR3 reads CAWRSGASGSPREQFF. Here the CDR3 DNA reads TGTGCCTGGAGGTCTGGGGCTAGCGGGAGCCCCAGGGAGCAGTTCTTC.

This clone was picked up a small number of times. This chain connects TRBV6-6 to TRBJ2-1; TRBD2 aligns across 12 bases. Trimming cost V 5 bases and J 9 bases; bases outside gene matches: 29. This CDR3 is built from 22 residues. Germline CDR1 MNHNY, CDR2 SVGAGI (reference sequence). The DNA of the CDR3 is TGTGCCAGCAGTCCCCGATTTGAACTGTGGCTAGCGGGGGGGCCAGTTTCGCCTGAGCAGTTCTTC. Amino acids: CASSPRFELWLAGGPVSPEQFF.

This chain joins TRBV15 and TRBJ2-7, with D possibly matching TRBD1 (6 bases). The germline CDR1 and CDR2 sequences are LNHNV and YYDKDF (reference sequence). The CDR3 covers 15 residues. V was cut by 6 bases and J by 0 bases, with 15 bases left in between. CDR3 region: CATRAGAGVSYEQYF. The CDR3 DNA is TGTGCCACCAGGGCCGGGGCAGGGGTCTCCTACGAGCAGTACTTC.

V is TRBV28 and J is TRBJ2-3, with D unresolved. Germline V gene lookup returns CDR1 MDHEN and CDR2 SYDVKM. Trimming removed 3 bases at V and 0 bases at J, with 7 bases between. There are 14 residues in the CDR3. This CDR3 reads CASSFPRSTDTQYF. In DNA, the CDR3 is TGTGCCAGCAGTTTCCCCCGTAGCACAGATACGCAGTATTTT.

The V call is TRBV6-6, the J call TRBJ1-2, with TRBD1 matching over 7 bases. V dropped 6 bases and J dropped 6; count of bases not matched to a gene: 13. This CDR3 region has 15 residues. Germline CDR1 is MNHNY and CDR2 is SVGAGI (reference sequence). In nucleotides, the CDR3 is TGTGCCAGCAGCCGCCGGGACAGCCAGTCAAATGGCTACACCTTC. Translating gives CASSRRDSQSNGYTF.

The rearrangement links TRBV4-1 to TRBJ2-7; 8 bases match TRBD2. V was pared by 3 bases and J by 6 bases, with 13 bases of the junction left unmatched. Looked up from germline, CDR1 is MGHRA and CDR2 is YSYEKL. The CDR3 runs to 16 residues. CDR3 DNA sequence: TGCGCCAGCAGCCAGACAATCCTAGCGGGCGGGGTCGAGCAGTACTTC. Translation gives CASSQTILAGGVEQYF.

V and J are TRBV4-1 and TRBJ1-5; D call uncertain. From germline, CDR1 is MGHRA and CDR2 YSYEKL. This CDR3 spans 15 amino acids. V lost 0 bases, J lost 6 bases, and 12 bases lay in between. CDR3 region: CASSQEALEGQPQHF. Here the CDR3 DNA reads TGCGCCAGCAGCCAAGAGGCCCTTGAGGGTCAGCCCCAGCATTTT.

The table lists this clone with a few counts. The chain joins TRBV6-2 or TRBV6-3 to TRBJ2-3; D is perhaps TRBD2 (5 bases). The germline V gene has CDR1 MNHEY and CDR2 SVGEGT. Trimming left V 5 bases short and J 2 bases short, with 20 bases between. There are 17 residues in the CDR3. The CDR3 sequence: CASSPTLGRGDTDTQYF. The DNA for the CDR3 is TGTGCCAGCAGTCCCACCTTGGGTCGGGGAGACACAGATACGCAGTATTTT.

The chain uses TRBV5-4 and TRBJ2-3, with 8 bases that match TRBD1. V lost 7 bases and J lost 1; bases outside the gene matches: 2. The CDR3 extends over 13 amino acids. CDR1 and CDR2 (germline): SGHNT, YYREEE (reference sequence). CDR3 DNA: TGTGCCAGCCTGGACAGGGGCACAGATACGCAGTATTTT. Amino acid sequence: CASLDRGTDTQYF.

The rearrangement uses TRBV5-1 and TRBJ2-5; TRBD2 aligns across 7 bases. With 2 bases clipped from V and 3 bases from J, the junction kept 7 bases outside the gene matches. The CDR3 length is 15 residues. CDR1 is SGHRS and CDR2 is YFSETQ in the germline V gene. The CDR3 protein is CASSLKGTTEETQYF. The DNA of the CDR3 is TGCGCCAGCAGCTTAAAAGGGACTACCGAAGAGACCCAGTACTTC.

The gene calls are TRBV9 and TRBJ2-1; TRBD2 aligns across 14 bases. Germline loops: CDR1 SGDLS, CDR2 YYNGEE. J gave up 8 bases and V 4 bases, and 8 bases lay outside the gene matches. The CDR3 is made up of 16 amino acids. CDR3 nucleotides: TGTGCCAGCAGCCAAGGGTGGGGACTAGCGGGGGATGAGCAGTTCTTC. Its translation is CASSQGWGLAGDEQFF.

The chain joins TRBV19 to TRBJ1-6; 9 positions match TRBD1. The CDR3 has 15 residues. V trimming: 5 bases; J trimming: 7 bases; junction bases outside the gene matches: 6. Germline V gene lookup returns CDR1 LNHDA and CDR2 SQIVND (reference sequence). This CDR3 reads CASSPGTGRNSPLHF. The CDR3 DNA follows: TGTGCCAGTAGTCCAGGGACAGGGAGGAATTCACCCCTCCACTTT.